This T cell receptor (beta chain) was profiled in a study of blood T cell repertoires in COVID-19. Study details: There were acute and convalescent COVID-19 samples, and they came from the United States, Italy and Spain. Sources were T cells, B-cell-depleted T cells, or PBMCs; the material itself was cDNA or gDNA.

The CDR3 loop spans 13 amino acids. Between the trimmed V and J ends, which lost 2 bases and 7 bases, there was a span of 9 bases. Study processing details: Estimation of nucleated cell counts was performed using reference gene primer amplification. Assay used: immunoSEQ multiplex PCR; TCRdb lists only in-frame clones, some missing. That table supplies the V and J calls and clone size; D and trimming were determined from the DNA. The sample shows about 150,000 clones, 87% of them seen only once. Sequenced material: peripheral blood. The receptor was derived from a human donor in a cohort sampled during active COVID-19. The J gene is TRBJ1-3, the V gene TRBV12-3 or TRBV12-4, with a tentative D call TRBD1 (6 bases). The CDR3 is CASSLQGGNTIYF. In nucleotides, the CDR3 is TGTGCCAGCAGTTTACAAGGGGGTAACACCATATATTTT.